These T cell receptor beta chains were read from a single sample in a study of PD-1 blockade in classical Hodgkin lymphoma. TCRdb's copy holds only in-frame clones and misses some; the assay was immunoSEQ multiplex PCR. Here the sample spans some 53,000 clones, roughly 86% being singletons. This sample comprised peripheral blood mononuclear cells (PBMCs), obtained before the fourth cycle of nivolumab. Receptors were obtained from a human donor with classical Hodgkin lymphoma. The CDR3 runs from the conserved cysteine through the conserved F or W. The D gene is left open where the match is weak. Only part of the rows carry a size: once, few, many, or a class if the clone is expanded.

V,J,size,D,CDR3,DNA
TRBV4-1,TRBJ2-2,few,TRBD2,CASSQGAGANTGELFF,TGCGCCAGCAGCCAAGGTGCGGGAGCGAACACCGGGGAGCTGTTTTTT
TRBV28,TRBJ2-7,NA,NA,CASQRLIFRSYEQYF,TGTGCCAGCCAAAGACTCATTTTCCGCTCCTACGAGCAGTACTTC
TRBV25-1,TRBJ2-5,NA,TRBD2,CANYRSRLAGGSETQYF,TGTGCCAACTACCGGTCGAGGCTAGCGGGGGGGTCTGAGACCCAGTACTTC
TRBV28,TRBJ1-3,once,TRBD1,CAGDRPHSGNTIYF,TGTGCCGGGGACAGGCCTCACTCTGGAAACACCATATATTTT
TRBV18,TRBJ1-4,NA,TRBD1,CASTGEANEKLFF,TGTGCCAGCACAGGGGAGGCTAATGAAAAACTGTTTTTT
TRBV7-2,TRBJ2-7,NA,NA,CASSSNRASYEQYF,TGTGCCAGCAGCTCAAACAGGGCCTCCTACGAGCAGTACTTC
TRBV28,TRBJ2-7,NA,NA,CASSHLTEWSFEQYF,TGTGCCAGCAGTCACTTGACAGAGTGGTCTTTCGAGCAGTACTTC
TRBV10-1,TRBJ2-7,NA,NA,CASTAPSYEQYF,TGCGCCAGCACGGCCCCCTCCTACGAGCAGTACTTC
TRBV10-2,TRBJ2-7,NA,NA,CASSESWGPYEQYF,TGCGCCAGCAGTGAGTCGTGGGGACCCTACGAGCAGTACTTC
TRBV19,TRBJ1-1,NA,TRBD1,CASSMQGAGTEAFF,TGTGCCAGTAGTATGCAGGGGGCCGGGACTGAAGCTTTCTTT
TRBV18,TRBJ2-2,NA,NA,CASSPTPKGAGELFF,TGTGCCAGCTCACCGACCCCAAAGGGAGCCGGGGAGCTGTTTTTT
TRBV5-1,TRBJ2-7,NA,NA,CASSLRQGLDEQYF,TGCGCCAGCAGCTTAAGGCAGGGGCTAGACGAGCAGTACTTC
TRBV27,TRBJ1-5,once,TRBD1,CASSLKQGMNF,TGTGCCAGCAGTTTAAAACAGGGGATGAATTTT
TRBV10-3,TRBJ2-1,once,NA,CAISGTVSHEQFF,TGTGCCATCAGTGGGACAGTTTCTCATGAGCAGTTCTTC
TRBV9,TRBJ2-3,NA,NA,CASSVVGDTQYF,TGTGCCAGCAGCGTAGTGGGTGATACGCAGTATTTT
TRBV7-2,TRBJ2-7,NA,TRBD1,CAGGYGQGATYEQYF,TGTGCCGGCGGCTACGGTCAGGGGGCGACCTACGAGCAGTACTTC
TRBV5-1,TRBJ1-4,NA,NA,CASASGTTNEKLFF,TGCGCCAGCGCGTCGGGCACAACTAATGAAAAACTGTTTTTT
TRBV4-1,TRBJ2-5,NA,TRBD2,CASSQDGGGGLQETQYF,TGCGCCAGCAGCCAAGATGGCGGCGGGGGGCTCCAAGAGACCCAGTACTTC
TRBV2,TRBJ2-3,NA,NA,CASRQSTDTQYF,TGTGCCAGCAGACAGAGCACAGATACGCAGTATTTT
TRBV27,TRBJ1-4,NA,NA,CASSKAGAPNEKLFF,TGTGCCAGCAGTAAAGCAGGGGCGCCTAATGAAAAACTGTTTTTT
TRBV7-3,TRBJ1-1,once,NA,CASSRAGKENTEAFF,TGTGCCAGCAGCCGGGCAGGAAAAGAGAACACTGAAGCTTTCTTT
TRBV29-1,TRBJ1-5,NA,NA,CSVAGSNQPQHF,TGCAGCGTTGCGGGTAGCAATCAGCCCCAGCATTTT
TRBV2,TRBJ2-7,few,NA,CASSNRVDHEQYF,TGTGCCAGCAGTAACAGGGTAGACCACGAGCAGTACTTC
TRBV6-5,TRBJ2-7,NA,TRBD1,CASSYSGTGASYEQYF,TGTGCCAGCAGTTATTCCGGGACAGGGGCTTCCTACGAGCAGTACTTC
TRBV4-2,TRBJ1-1,NA,NA,CASSLETGMNTEAFF,TGTGCCAGCAGCCTAGAGACGGGGATGAACACTGAAGCTTTCTTT
TRBV9,TRBJ2-7,NA,TRBD1,CASSVAPTGAAYEQYF,TGTGCCAGCAGCGTAGCTCCCACAGGGGCAGCATACGAGCAGTACTTC
TRBV9,TRBJ2-3,once,TRBD2,CASSVAPGLAIDTQYF,TGTGCCAGCAGCGTAGCACCGGGACTAGCAATAGATACGCAGTATTTT
TRBV7-8,TRBJ2-3,NA,TRBD2,CASSLVGTSGGAGTQYF,TGTGCCAGCAGCTTAGTTGGGACTAGCGGGGGGGCGGGTACGCAGTATTTT
TRBV7-7,TRBJ2-1,few,NA,CASSAGQGQINEQFF,TGTGCCAGCAGCGCGGGACAAGGGCAGATTAATGAGCAGTTCTTC
TRBV27,TRBJ1-1,NA,TRBD1,CASSPTGGMNTEAFF,TGTGCCAGCAGTCCCACAGGGGGAATGAACACTGAAGCTTTCTTT
TRBV29-1,TRBJ1-4,NA,NA,CSVSVGTTNEKLFF,TGCAGCGTGTCCGTGGGTACAACTAATGAAAAACTGTTTTTT
TRBV5-4,TRBJ2-3,many,TRBD2,CASSWSVAGGRGTDTQYF,TGTGCCAGCAGCTGGTCGGTTGCGGGGGGGAGAGGCACAGATACGCAGTATTTT
TRBV7-8,TRBJ2-7,few,NA,CASSSGQYYEQYF,TGTGCCAGCAGCTCAGGACAGTACTACGAGCAGTACTTC
TRBV4-1,TRBJ1-4,NA,NA,CASSVSGTGPEKLFF,TGCGCCAGCAGCGTTTCCGGGACGGGGCCTGAAAAACTGTTTTTT
TRBV28,TRBJ2-2,NA,TRBD1,CASRPQGATGELFF,TGTGCCAGCAGGCCACAGGGGGCGACCGGGGAGCTGTTTTTT
TRBV2,TRBJ2-5,once,TRBD2,CASRRGPGGLETQYF,TGTGCCAGCAGGAGGGGACCGGGGGGGCTGGAGACCCAGTACTTC
TRBV27,TRBJ1-1,few,NA,CASSLRTLNTEAFF,TGTGCCAGCAGTTTAAGGACATTGAACACTGAAGCTTTCTTT
TRBV11-2,TRBJ1-1,NA,TRBD1,CASSFPGQGSNTEAFF,TGTGCCAGCAGCTTTCCGGGACAGGGGTCGAACACTGAAGCTTTCTTT
TRBV4-1,TRBJ1-2,NA,NA,CASSQGSGYGYTF,TGCGCCAGCAGCCAGGGGTCCGGCTATGGCTACACCTTC
TRBV9,TRBJ2-1,NA,NA,CASSVTGNEQFF,TGTGCCAGCAGCGTAACCGGAAATGAGCAGTTCTTC
TRBV5-1,TRBJ2-1,NA,NA,CASSLAGVYNEQFF,TGCGCCAGCAGCTTGGCCGGGGTTTACAATGAGCAGTTCTTC
TRBV27,TRBJ2-7,NA,TRBD1,CASSLSGGISYEQYF,TGTGCCAGCAGTTTATCAGGGGGCATATCCTACGAGCAGTACTTC
TRBV4-2,TRBJ2-7,once,NA,CASSQVVGGTYEQYF,TGTGCCAGCAGCCAAGTTGTGGGCGGGACCTACGAGCAGTACTTC
TRBV9,TRBJ2-6,NA,TRBD2,CASSQILAGGSGANVLTF,TGTGCCAGCAGTCAAATACTAGCGGGGGGTTCTGGGGCCAACGTCCTGACTTTC
TRBV28,TRBJ2-7,NA,NA,CASSSDGYEQYF,TGTGCCAGCAGTTCCGACGGCTACGAGCAGTACTTC
TRBV28,TRBJ2-7,NA,TRBD2,CASSFVVWMGGREQYF,TGTGCCAGCAGTTTTGTGGTCTGGATGGGAGGGCGCGAGCAGTACTTC
TRBV7-1,TRBJ2-7,NA,NA,CASSPTGFGHEQYF,TGTGCCAGCAGCCCTACGGGATTCGGTCACGAGCAGTACTTC
TRBV5-1,TRBJ2-1,NA,TRBD1,CASSLAGTGTYNEQFF,TGCGCCAGCAGCTTGGCCGGGACAGGCACCTACAATGAGCAGTTCTTC
TRBV6-5,TRBJ2-7,once,NA,CASKSRGEQYF,TGTGCCAGCAAGTCACGCGGAGAGCAGTACTTC
TRBV29-1,TRBJ2-1,NA,NA,CSVIQDNEQFF,TGCAGCGTAATACAAGACAATGAGCAGTTCTTC
TRBV6-1,TRBJ2-2,NA,NA,CASRGQQSGSGELFF,TGTGCCAGCAGGGGTCAACAGAGTGGGTCCGGGGAGCTGTTTTTT
TRBV19,TRBJ2-1,NA,NA,CASSIGLYNEQFF,TGTGCCAGTAGTATAGGCCTGTACAATGAGCAGTTCTTC
TRBV7-9,TRBJ2-3,NA,NA,CASSLVGGNTDTQYF,TGTGCCAGCAGCTTAGTTGGCGGTAACACAGATACGCAGTATTTT
TRBV7-9,TRBJ1-2,NA,TRBD1,CASSNRQGGYTF,TGTGCCAGCAGCAACCGACAGGGCGGCTACACCTTC
TRBV7-7,TRBJ2-1,NA,NA,CASSLGLSGYNEQFF,TGTGCTAGCAGCTTAGGTCTTAGCGGTTACAATGAGCAGTTCTTC
TRBV15,TRBJ1-2,NA,NA,CATREGLANYGYTF,TGTGCCACCAGGGAGGGGCTAGCTAACTATGGCTACACCTTC
TRBV6-1,TRBJ2-7,NA,NA,CASSEGLQFSYEQYF,TGTGCCAGCAGTGAAGGACTACAATTCTCCTACGAGCAGTACTTC
TRBV28,TRBJ2-7,NA,NA,CAGAGTTYEQYF,TGCGCCGGTGCGGGAACCACCTACGAGCAGTACTTC
TRBV20-1,TRBJ2-7,NA,NA,CSAILPGEQYF,TGCAGTGCAATCCTACCGGGGGAGCAGTACTTC
TRBV19,TRBJ1-2,once,NA,CASSMQGRGYTF,TGTGCCAGTAGTATGCAGGGCAGGGGCTACACCTTC